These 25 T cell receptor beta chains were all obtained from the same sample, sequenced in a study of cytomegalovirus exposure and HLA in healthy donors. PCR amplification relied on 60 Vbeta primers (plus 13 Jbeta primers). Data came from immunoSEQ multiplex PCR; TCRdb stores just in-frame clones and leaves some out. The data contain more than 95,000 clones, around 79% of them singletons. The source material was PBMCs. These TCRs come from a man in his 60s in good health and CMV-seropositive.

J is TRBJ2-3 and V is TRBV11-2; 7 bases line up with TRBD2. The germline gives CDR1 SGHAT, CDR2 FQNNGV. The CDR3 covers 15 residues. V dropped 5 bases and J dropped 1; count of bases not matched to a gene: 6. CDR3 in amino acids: CASSLLAGGTDTQYF. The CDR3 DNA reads TGTGCCAGCAGCCTCCTGGCGGGGGGCACAGATACGCAGTATTTT.

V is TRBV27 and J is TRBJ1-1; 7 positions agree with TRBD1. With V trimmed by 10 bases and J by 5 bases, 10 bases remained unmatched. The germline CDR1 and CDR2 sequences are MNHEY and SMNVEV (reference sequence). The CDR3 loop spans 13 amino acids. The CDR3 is CATSTGFSTEAFF. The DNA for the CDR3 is TGTGCCACCTCGACAGGGTTTAGTACTGAAGCTTTCTTT.

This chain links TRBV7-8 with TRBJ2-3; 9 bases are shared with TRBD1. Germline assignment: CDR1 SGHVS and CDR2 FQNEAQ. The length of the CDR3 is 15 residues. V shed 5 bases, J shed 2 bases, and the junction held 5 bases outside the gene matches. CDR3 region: CASSPRTGVTDTQYF. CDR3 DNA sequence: TGTGCCAGCAGCCCTAGGACAGGGGTCACAGATACGCAGTATTTT.

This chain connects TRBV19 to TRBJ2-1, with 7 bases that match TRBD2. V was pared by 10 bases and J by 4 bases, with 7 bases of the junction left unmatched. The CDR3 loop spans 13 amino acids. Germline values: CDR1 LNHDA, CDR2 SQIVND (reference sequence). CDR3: CATLLSGYNEQFF. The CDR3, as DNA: TGTGCCACCCTTCTTAGCGGGTACAATGAGCAGTTCTTC.

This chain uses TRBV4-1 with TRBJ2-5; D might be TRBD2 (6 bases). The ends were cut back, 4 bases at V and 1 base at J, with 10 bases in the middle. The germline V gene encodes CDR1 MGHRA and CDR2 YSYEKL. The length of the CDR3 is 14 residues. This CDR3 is CASSLVRGQETQYF. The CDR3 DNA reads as TGCGCCAGCAGCCTCGTGCGGGGCCAAGAGACCCAGTACTTC.

The CDR3 region has the DNA TGTGCCAGCAGTTTACGGGGGGGTAGCGGGGGGGCTAAACTAGCCAAAAACATTCAGTACTTC. Protein sequence: CASSLRGGSGGAKLAKNIQYF. The V gene is TRBV27, the J gene TRBJ2-4; 11 nucleotides match TRBD2. This CDR3 contains 21 residues. Per the germline V gene, CDR1 is MNHEY and CDR2 is SMNVEV (reference sequence). The V gene end was trimmed by 2 bases and the J gene end by 0 bases; junction bases not matched to a gene: 15.

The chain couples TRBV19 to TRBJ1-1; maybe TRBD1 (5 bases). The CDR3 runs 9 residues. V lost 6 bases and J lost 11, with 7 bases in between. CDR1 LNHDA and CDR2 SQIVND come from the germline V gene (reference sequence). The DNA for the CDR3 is TGTGCCAGTAGCCCAGGGGCTTTCTTT. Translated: CASSPGAFF.

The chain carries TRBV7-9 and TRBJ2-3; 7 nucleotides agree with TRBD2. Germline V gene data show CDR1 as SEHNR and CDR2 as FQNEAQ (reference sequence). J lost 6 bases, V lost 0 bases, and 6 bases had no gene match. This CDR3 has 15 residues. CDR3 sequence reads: CASSLAGGDGDTQYF. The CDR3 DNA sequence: TGTGCCAGCAGCTTAGCGGGGGGGGATGGTGATACGCAGTATTTT.

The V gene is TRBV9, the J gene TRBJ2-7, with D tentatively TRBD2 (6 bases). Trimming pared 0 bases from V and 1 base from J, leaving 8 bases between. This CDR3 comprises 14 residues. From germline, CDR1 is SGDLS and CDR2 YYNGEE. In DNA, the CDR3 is TGTGCCAGCAGCGTAGCGGCGGGATCCTACGAGCAGTACTTC. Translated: CASSVAAGSYEQYF.

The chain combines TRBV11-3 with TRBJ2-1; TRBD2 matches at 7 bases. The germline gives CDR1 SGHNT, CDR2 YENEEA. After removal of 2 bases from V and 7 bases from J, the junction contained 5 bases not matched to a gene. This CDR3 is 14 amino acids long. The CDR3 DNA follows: TGTGCCAGCAGCTTATCCGGGGGGAGTAATGAGCAGTTCTTC. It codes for CASSLSGGSNEQFF.

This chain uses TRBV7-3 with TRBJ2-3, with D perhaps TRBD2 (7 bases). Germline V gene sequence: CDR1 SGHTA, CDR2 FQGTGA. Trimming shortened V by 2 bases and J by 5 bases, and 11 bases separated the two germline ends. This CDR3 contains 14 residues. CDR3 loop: CASSLAGAVDTQYF. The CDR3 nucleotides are TGTGCCAGCAGCTTAGCGGGGGCGGTAGATACGCAGTATTTT.

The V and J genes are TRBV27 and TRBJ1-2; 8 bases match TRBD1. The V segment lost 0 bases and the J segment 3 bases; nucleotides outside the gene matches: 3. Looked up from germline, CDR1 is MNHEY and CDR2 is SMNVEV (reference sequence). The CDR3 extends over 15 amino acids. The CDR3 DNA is TGTGCCAGCAGTTTATCAGGACAGGGACACTATGGCTACACCTTC. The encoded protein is CASSLSGQGHYGYTF.

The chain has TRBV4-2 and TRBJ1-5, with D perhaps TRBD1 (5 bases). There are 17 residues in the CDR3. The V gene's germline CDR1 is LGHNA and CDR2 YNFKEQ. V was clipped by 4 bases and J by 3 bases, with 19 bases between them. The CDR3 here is CASSPSPGAGLNQPQHF. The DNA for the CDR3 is TGTGCCAGCAGCCCATCGCCCGGCGCGGGGCTCAATCAGCCCCAGCATTTT.

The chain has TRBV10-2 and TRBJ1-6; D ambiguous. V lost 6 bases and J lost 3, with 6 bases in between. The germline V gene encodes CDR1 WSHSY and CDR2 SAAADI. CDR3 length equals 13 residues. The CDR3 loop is CASRHSYNSPLHF. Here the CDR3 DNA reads TGCGCCAGCAGACACAGCTATAATTCACCCCTCCACTTT.

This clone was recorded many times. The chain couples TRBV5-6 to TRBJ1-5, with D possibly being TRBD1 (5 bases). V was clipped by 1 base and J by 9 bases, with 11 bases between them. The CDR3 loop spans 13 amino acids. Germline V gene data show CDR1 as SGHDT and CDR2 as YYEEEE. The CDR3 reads CASSLTGAGPQHF. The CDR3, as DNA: TGTGCCAGCAGCTTGACAGGCGCCGGGCCCCAGCATTTT.

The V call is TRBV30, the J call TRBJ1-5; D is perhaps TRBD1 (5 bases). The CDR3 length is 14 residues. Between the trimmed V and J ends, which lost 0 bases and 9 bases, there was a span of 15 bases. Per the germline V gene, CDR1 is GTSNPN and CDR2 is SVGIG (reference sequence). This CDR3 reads CAWSVLGGGSPQHF. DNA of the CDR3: TGTGCCTGGAGTGTACTGGGGGGGGGTTCGCCCCAGCATTTT.

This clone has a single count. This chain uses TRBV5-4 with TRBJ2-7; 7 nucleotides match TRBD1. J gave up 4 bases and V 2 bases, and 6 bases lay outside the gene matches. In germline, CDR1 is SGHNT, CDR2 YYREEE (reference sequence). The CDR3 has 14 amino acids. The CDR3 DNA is TGTGCCAGCAGCTTCCCACAGGGGAGATACGAGCAGTACTTC. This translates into CASSFPQGRYEQYF.

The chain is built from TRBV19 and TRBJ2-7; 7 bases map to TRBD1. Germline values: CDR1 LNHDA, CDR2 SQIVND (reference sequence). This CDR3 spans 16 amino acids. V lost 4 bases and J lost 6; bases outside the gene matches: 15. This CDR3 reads CASSTLGDSWAPEQYF. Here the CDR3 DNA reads TGTGCCAGTAGTACTCTAGGGGACAGTTGGGCCCCCGAGCAGTACTTC.

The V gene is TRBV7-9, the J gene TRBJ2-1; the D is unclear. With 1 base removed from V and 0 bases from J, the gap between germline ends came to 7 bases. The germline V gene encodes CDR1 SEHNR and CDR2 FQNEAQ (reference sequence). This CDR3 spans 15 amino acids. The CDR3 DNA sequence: TGTGCCAGCAGCTTAGGGGCAAGCTCCTACAATGAGCAGTTCTTC. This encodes CASSLGASSYNEQFF.

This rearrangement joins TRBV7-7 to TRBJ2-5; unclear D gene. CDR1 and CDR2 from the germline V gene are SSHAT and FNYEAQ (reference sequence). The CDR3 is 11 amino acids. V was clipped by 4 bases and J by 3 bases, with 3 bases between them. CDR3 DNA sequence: TGTGCCAGCAGCTCCGAAGAGACCCAGTACTTC. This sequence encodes CASSSEETQYF.

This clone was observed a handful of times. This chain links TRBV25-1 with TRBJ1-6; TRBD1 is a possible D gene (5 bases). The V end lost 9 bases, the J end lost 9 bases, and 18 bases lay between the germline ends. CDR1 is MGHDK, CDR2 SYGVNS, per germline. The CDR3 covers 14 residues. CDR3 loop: CASSTGSGGSPLHF. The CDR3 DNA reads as TGTGCCAGTTCGACTGGATCCGGGGGTTCACCCCTCCACTTT.

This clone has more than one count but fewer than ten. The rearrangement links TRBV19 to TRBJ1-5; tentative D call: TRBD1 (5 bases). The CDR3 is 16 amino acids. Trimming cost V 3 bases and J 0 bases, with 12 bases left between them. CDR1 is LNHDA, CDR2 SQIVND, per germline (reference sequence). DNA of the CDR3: TGTGCCAGTAGTATTTCTGGACAATTTAGCAATCAGCCCCAGCATTTT. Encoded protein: CASSISGQFSNQPQHF.

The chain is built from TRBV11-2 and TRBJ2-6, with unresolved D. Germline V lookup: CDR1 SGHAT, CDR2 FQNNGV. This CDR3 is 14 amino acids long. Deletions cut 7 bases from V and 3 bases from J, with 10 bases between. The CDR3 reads CASTPGVGANVLTF. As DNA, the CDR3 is TGTGCCAGCACCCCGGGTGTTGGGGCCAACGTCCTGACTTTC.

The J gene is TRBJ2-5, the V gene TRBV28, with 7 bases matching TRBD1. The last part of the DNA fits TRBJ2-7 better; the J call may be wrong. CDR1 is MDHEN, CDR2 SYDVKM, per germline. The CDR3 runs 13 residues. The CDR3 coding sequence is TGTGCCAGCAGTCCGGGACAGCCCTACGAGCAGTACTTC. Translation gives CASSPGQPYEQYF.

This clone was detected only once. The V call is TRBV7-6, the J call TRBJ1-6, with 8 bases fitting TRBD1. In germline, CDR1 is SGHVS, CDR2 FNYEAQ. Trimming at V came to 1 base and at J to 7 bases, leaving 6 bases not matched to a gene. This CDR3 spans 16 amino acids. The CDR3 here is CASSLGSRGRNSPLHF. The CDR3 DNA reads TGTGCCAGCAGCTTAGGTTCCAGGGGGCGCAATTCACCCCTCCACTTT.